This T cell receptor (beta chain) appears in the sequencing data of a study of OX40 agonist ivuxolimab in advanced cancers. Study-wide context: Three patients got partial responses; one had hepatocellular carcinoma and two had cutaneous melanoma.

This clone is a singleton in its sample. Its antigen remains unknown. Data came from immunoSEQ multiplex PCR; TCRdb stores just in-frame clones and leaves some out. The sample has about 76,000 clones, about 89% seen once. The CDR3 length is 17 residues. Between the trimmed V and J ends, which lost 0 bases and 7 bases, there was a span of 20 bases. Germline V CDR1 and CDR2: SGDLS, YYNGEE. Enrollment shut out patients with autoimmune disease history or systemic immunosuppression. Study-wide points: CD8+ T cells showed, on average, more clonal expansion than CD4+ cells. Determination of antigen specificity was not performed for the expanded peripheral T cells.

Source: CD4+ or CD8+ T cells sorted from blood, taken in a trial of the OX40 agonist ivuxolimab. This TCR was sampled from an adult with an advanced solid tumor such as melanoma, head and neck, liver or kidney cancer. The chain recombines TRBV9 with TRBJ2-1, with D perhaps matching TRBD2 (6 bases). The CDR3 reads CASSVGRGGLLMNEQFF. For the CDR3, the DNA is TGTGCCAGCAGCGTAGGGCGAGGAGGGTTGCTGATGAATGAGCAGTTCTTC.